The rows below give T cell receptor beta chains drawn from one sample of a study of molecular identifiers for immune sequencing clone quantification. TCRdb reprocessed the PCR reads via MiXCR and lists one record per CDR3 protein. The data hold approximately 680,000 distinct CDR3 sequences, with 25% observed a single time. The sample consisted of naive CD8+ T cells from blood, with Jurkat cell RNA spiked in. The receptors come from a human donor in good health. Some libraries in this study had Jurkat cell RNA spiked in. Both conserved end residues are part of each CDR3. Each record gives: V gene, J gene, D gene, clone size, CDR3 protein, CDR3 DNA. A D gene is named only where the DNA matches it firmly. Expanded clones are given a class, and other clones once, few, many or no size at all.

TRBV6-5	TRBJ2-7	NA	NA	CASSYLRDGSEQYF	TGTGCCAGCAGTTACCTTCGGGACGGCAGCGAGCAGTACTTC
TRBV20-1	TRBJ1-1	NA	few	CSARAPTNTEAFF	TGCAGTGCTCGGGCCCCGACCAACACTGAAGCTTTCTTT
TRBV7-2	TRBJ2-7	TRBD2	NA	CASRGTSGGERYF	TGTGCCAGCAGGGGGACTAGCGGGGGCGAGCGGTACTTC
TRBV12-3/TRBV12-4	TRBJ1-5	TRBD1	few	CASSSAGTGNQPQHF	TGTGCCAGCAGTTCCGCCGGGACAGGGAATCAGCCCCAGCATTTT
TRBV28	TRBJ2-5	TRBD2	many	CASSWTSGSETQYF	TGTGCCAGCAGTTGGACTAGCGGGAGTGAGACCCAGTACTTC
TRBV11-2	TRBJ1-1	NA	many	CASSLAGWEAFF	TGTGCCAGCAGCTTAGCAGGGTGGGAAGCTTTCTTT
TRBV28	TRBJ2-3	TRBD1	few	CAGGQGFGTDTQYF	TGTGCCGGGGGACAGGGGTTTGGGACAGATACGCAGTATTTT
TRBV11-2	TRBJ1-4	NA	few	CASSLKWDGYEKLFF	TGTGCCAGCAGCTTAAAGTGGGACGGTTATGAAAAACTGTTTTTT
TRBV29-1	TRBJ1-1	NA	many	CSGLQRQNTEAFF	TGCAGCGGCCTTCAGAGGCAGAACACTGAAGCTTTCTTT
TRBV29-1	TRBJ2-3	TRBD1	many	CSVTGGTDTQYF	TGCAGCGTCACAGGGGGCACAGATACGCAGTATTTT
TRBV5-1	TRBJ1-6	NA	many	CASSLGWGDYSPLHF	TGCGCCAGCAGCTTGGGTTGGGGCGATTATTCACCCCTCCACTTT
TRBV30	TRBJ1-1	NA	NA	CAWNGVVTEAFF	TGTGCCTGGAATGGGGTTGTAACTGAAGCTTTCTTT
TRBV28	TRBJ2-3	NA	many	CASSLFGSTDTQYF	TGTGCCAGCAGTTTATTTGGCAGCACAGATACGCAGTATTTT
TRBV25-1	TRBJ1-6	NA	many	CASSWETLSSYNSPLHF	TGTGCCAGCAGCTGGGAGACTTTAAGCTCCTATAATTCACCCCTCCACTTT